Listed here is a single TCR beta chain. Some clones are missing from TCRdb's copy, which holds only in-frame ones; the method was immunoSEQ multiplex PCR. Of 70,000 or so clones listed, about 88% were seen once; the top ten hold roughly 3.9%. This sample is drawn from a study of blood T cell repertoires in COVID-19. Overall study: Acute and convalescent COVID-19 samples came from the United States, Italy and Spain.

The junction had 8 bases not matched to a gene; V was cut back by 4 bases and J by 3 bases. CDR1 MGHRA and CDR2 YSYEKL come from the germline V gene. The CDR3 runs to 15 residues. The rearrangement joins TRBV4-1 to TRBJ2-7, with 8 nucleotides matching TRBD1. This receptor was identified in a man between 65 and 80 years old with active COVID-19. The sample taken for sequencing was peripheral blood. CDR3 bases: TGCGCCAGCAGCCGCCTACTACAGGGGGACTACGAGCAGTACTTC. Encoded protein: CASSRLLQGDYEQYF.